The clone carrying this T cell receptor (beta chain) has just a few counts. This entry comes from a study of shared clonotypes between healthy human individuals. Data came from immunoSEQ multiplex PCR; TCRdb stores just in-frame clones and leaves some out. In the table there are roughly 640,000 clones, approximately 79% of which are singletons. The length of the CDR3 is 12 residues. Trimming left V 6 bases short and J 1 base short, with 6 bases between. CDR1 and CDR2 (germline): KGHSH, LQKENI. The sequenced sample was memory CD4+ T cells sorted from blood. Subset defined: CD45RA-negative fraction. The chain uses TRBV18 and TRBJ2-5; no reliable D call. This TCR came from a woman aged 30 to 39 in good health. Written as DNA, the CDR3 is TGTGCCAGCTCGCAAGGCCAAGAGACCCAGTACTTC. Translating gives CASSQGQETQYF.